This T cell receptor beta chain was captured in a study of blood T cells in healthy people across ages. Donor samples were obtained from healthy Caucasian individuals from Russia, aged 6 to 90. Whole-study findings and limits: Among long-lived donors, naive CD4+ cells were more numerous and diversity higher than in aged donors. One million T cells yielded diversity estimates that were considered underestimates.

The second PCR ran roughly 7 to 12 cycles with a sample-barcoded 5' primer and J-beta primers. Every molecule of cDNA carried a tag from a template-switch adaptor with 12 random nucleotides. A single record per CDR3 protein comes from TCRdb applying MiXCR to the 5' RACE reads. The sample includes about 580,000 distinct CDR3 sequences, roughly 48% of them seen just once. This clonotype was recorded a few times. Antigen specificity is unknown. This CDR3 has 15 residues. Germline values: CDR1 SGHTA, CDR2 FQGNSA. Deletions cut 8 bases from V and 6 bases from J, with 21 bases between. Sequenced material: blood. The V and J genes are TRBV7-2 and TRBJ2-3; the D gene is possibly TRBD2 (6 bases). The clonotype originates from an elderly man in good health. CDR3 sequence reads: CASLTSGGFLDTQYF. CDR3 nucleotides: TGTGCCAGCCTCACCAGTGGGGGGTTTCTCGATACGCAGTATTTT.